A single sample is the source of the 25 T cell receptor beta chains below, sequenced in a study of CXCR3-negative and CXCR3-positive naive CD8 T cells. Study-wide results and caveats: Hydrophobicity was higher for TRB CDR3s found in CXCR3-positive naive cells than in CXCR3-negative naive cells.

The authors made the TRB cDNA libraries by 5' RACE using UMI labels. For each CDR3 protein, TCRdb gives one entry from its re-call of the 5' RACE reads, without DNA. Its table records around 160,000 distinct CDR3 sequences. Their target antigens are unknown. Sequencing was carried out using naive CXCR3+ CD8+ T cells from blood. Documented subset: CD45RO-CCR7+CD27+CD95- naive CD8+ T cells expressing CXCR3 (TNR3+). The source of these receptors is a human donor in good health. Some clones in this sample may be carry-over from other donors' samples.

V is TRBV12-3 or TRBV12-4 and J is TRBJ2-7. The CDR3 contains 14 residues. CDR3 region: CASSEGQGSYEQYF.

The chain combines TRBV12-3 or TRBV12-4 with TRBJ1-1; no DNA is available, so the TRBD1 call from TCRdb remains unchecked. The CDR3 contains 14 residues. This CDR3 is CASSTLSGPGEAFF.

The CDR3 region is CASSWGRTSEETQYF. V gene TRBV9 combines with J gene TRBJ2-5; as DNA is missing, the TRBD2 call by TCRdb cannot be tested. This CDR3 comprises 15 residues. Germline V gene data show CDR1 as SGDLS and CDR2 as YYNGEE.

This chain joins TRBV5-1 and TRBJ1-1; the D call from TCRdb, TRBD1, cannot be confirmed without DNA. The CDR3 loop spans 14 amino acids. Germline CDR1 and CDR2: SGHRS and YFSETQ. The CDR3 spells CASSPRQGFPEAFF.

The rearrangement uses TRBV12-3 or TRBV12-4 and TRBJ2-1; lacking DNA, the TRBD1 call made by TCRdb goes unchecked. CDR3 length: 14 residues. CDR3 protein: CASWGESFHNEQFF.

The chain employs TRBV28 and TRBJ2-7; TCRdb returns TRBD2, unconfirmable since there is no DNA. Per the germline V gene, CDR1 is MDHEN and CDR2 is SYDVKM. CDR3 length: 18 residues. CDR3 sequence: CASSFPRTGAYQDDEQYF.

This chain uses TRBV29-1 with TRBJ2-3; the TRBD1 assignment by TCRdb is unverifiable without DNA. In germline, CDR1 is SQVTM, CDR2 ANQGSEA. The CDR3 runs 12 residues. The CDR3 here is CSVRDSTDTQYF.

This chain joins TRBV5-1 and TRBJ2-7. The germline V gene has CDR1 SGHRS and CDR2 YFSETQ. The length of the CDR3 is 12 residues. CDR3 residues: CASSLARSEQYF.

The chain is built from TRBV29-1 and TRBJ1-2. Germline CDR1 SQVTM, CDR2 ANQGSEA. The CDR3 is 13 residues long. The CDR3 here is CSAEEGSLYGYTF.

This chain uses TRBV27 with TRBJ2-7; TCRdb lists TRBD1, though no DNA is available to test this call. Germline-derived CDR1 and CDR2 are MNHEY and SMNVEV (reference sequence). The CDR3 spans 16 residues. The CDR3 sequence is CASSLSGTGVSHEQYF.

J is TRBJ1-4 and V is TRBV14. Germline loops: CDR1 SGHDN, CDR2 FVKESK. CDR3 size: 13 residues. CDR3: CASSQDWNEKLFF.

This chain joins TRBV9 and TRBJ2-7. This CDR3 region has 13 residues. Germline CDR1 is SGDLS and CDR2 is YYNGEE. CDR3 region: CASSVDVTYEQYF.

This chain links TRBV7-6 with TRBJ1-1. CDR3 length equals 14 residues. Per germline, CDR1 SGHVS and CDR2 FNYEAQ. CDR3 loop: CASSKGSENTEAFF. The whole variable domain, remainder taken from reference TRBV7-6 and TRBJ1-1, is GAGVSQSPRYKVTKRGQDVALRCDPISGHVSLYWYRQALGQGPEFLTYFNYEAQQDKSGLPNDRFSAERPEGSISTLTIQRTEQRDSAMYRCASSKGSENTEAFFGQGTRLTVV.

V gene TRBV5-1 combines with J gene TRBJ2-7; TCRdb's D call of TRBD2 is untestable without DNA. The germline V gene encodes CDR1 SGHRS and CDR2 YFSETQ. This CDR3 spans 16 amino acids. CDR3: CASSLARTSGTYEQYF.

The rearrangement uses TRBV20-1 and TRBJ2-5; TCRdb's D call, TRBD2, is unchecked because there is no DNA. Germline lookup yields CDR1 DFQATT and CDR2 SNEGSKA (reference sequence). This CDR3 has 15 amino acids. The chain's CDR3 is CGGTSGESAQETQYF.

This chain uses TRBV7-3 with TRBJ2-1; TCRdb indicates TRBD2, and absent DNA this call remains unverified. Per the germline V gene, CDR1 is SGHTA and CDR2 is FQGTGA. The CDR3 has 15 residues. The CDR3 here is CASSSPGALLNEQFF.

V usage is TRBV4-1 and J usage is TRBJ2-5; TCRdb's D call, TRBD1, is unchecked because there is no DNA. The CDR3 length is 19 residues. Germline-derived CDR1 and CDR2 are MGHRA and YSYEKL. CDR3 in amino acids: CASSPGGSGQGKNQETQYF.

The genes are TRBV12-3 or TRBV12-4 and TRBJ1-5; TCRdb's D call of TRBD1 is untestable without DNA. The CDR3 consists of 15 residues. CDR3 in amino acids: CASSQNYDRDQPQHF.

The chain couples TRBV2 to TRBJ1-1; TCRdb outputs TRBD1, but without DNA this stays unchecked. The CDR3 is 13 amino acids. Germline V gene sequence: CDR1 SNHLY, CDR2 FYNNEI. CDR3 sequence: CASRGGADTEAFF.

The V gene is TRBV20-1, the J gene TRBJ2-7; TCRdb reports TRBD2, a call that lacks DNA to check it against. The CDR3 is 17 amino acids. Germline assignment: CDR1 DFQATT and CDR2 SNEGSKA (reference sequence). The CDR3 reads CSARARTSESFPYEQYF.

The chain carries TRBV11-3 and TRBJ1-2; TCRdb reports TRBD1, a call that lacks DNA to check it against. This CDR3 has 14 residues. The germline V gene encodes CDR1 SGHNT and CDR2 YENEEA. The chain's CDR3 is CASSLGHWGYGYTF.

V usage is TRBV6-5 and J usage is TRBJ2-7; no DNA is available, so the TRBD1 call from TCRdb remains unchecked. CDR1 and CDR2 from the germline V gene are MNHEY and SVGAGI. The CDR3 is 15 residues long. The CDR3 region is CASSYSDSNSYEQYF.

This chain connects TRBV28 to TRBJ2-7; with no DNA, the TCRdb D assignment of TRBD1 cannot be verified. The CDR3 has 12 amino acids. Per the germline V gene, CDR1 is MDHEN and CDR2 is SYDVKM. CDR3 protein: CASSFALYEQYF.

The rearrangement joins TRBV5-1 to TRBJ2-4; with no DNA, the TCRdb D assignment of TRBD1 cannot be verified. The CDR3 is 14 amino acids. Germline assignment: CDR1 SGHRS and CDR2 YFSETQ. CDR3 sequence: CASSPGQGGNIQYF.

This chain connects TRBV7-9 to TRBJ2-7; the TCRdb call, TRBD1, lacks DNA for checking. This CDR3 contains 13 residues. The germline V gene has CDR1 SEHNR and CDR2 FQNEAQ (reference sequence). The CDR3 is CASSLPGRDEQYF.